Given below is one T cell receptor beta chain in context. Its cognate antigen is unknown. 60 Vbeta and 13 Jbeta primers were used in PCR. The protocol was immunoSEQ multiplex PCR, while the TCRdb copy is restricted to in-frame clones and leaves out a portion. The sample lists under 200,000 clones; around 82% were seen once. This CDR3 has 16 amino acids. V lost 2 bases to trimming and J lost 4 bases; unmatched junction nucleotides: 11. Germline CDR1 GTSNPN, CDR2 SVGIG (reference sequence). This entry belongs to a study of cytomegalovirus exposure and HLA in healthy donors. Study-level background: The Caucasian-associated ancestry cluster held over 80% of 300 to 500 genotyped donors.

Study-wide results and limits: An analysis done earlier found most TCR beta V segments productive about 87% or about 30% of the time.

The gene calls are TRBV30 and TRBJ1-3, with 7 bases identical to TRBD1. The TCR was taken from a man aged 25 to 40 in good health and CMV-seronegative. The sample comprised PBMCs. The CDR3 nucleotides read TGTGCCTGGAGTAACCGGATCACAGGGGCAGGAAACACCATATATTTT. It yields the protein CAWSNRITGAGNTIYF.